This T cell receptor beta chain stems from a study of shared clonotypes between healthy human individuals. Overall study results and limits: Only blood was sampled; tissue repertoires likely differ.

CD45RO-negative, CCR7-selected cells formed the naive CD8 fraction, which excluded terminally differentiated effector memory CD45RA+ cells. The V end lost 5 bases, the J end lost 2 bases, and 11 bases lay between the germline ends. Germline V lookup: CDR1 SGHTA, CDR2 FQGTGA. The CDR3 covers 14 residues. Concerning this clone: No antigen is known for it.

Replicate PCRs from sorted subsets contained around 190 ng DNA, which is 29,000 or so T cell genomes. Sequencing was performed with immunoSEQ multiplex PCR; in TCRdb, only in-frame clones are kept and a portion is missing. The top ten clones hold about 1.1% of a sample with millions of clones, approximately 94% of them seen once. The TCR sequence derives from a man younger than 35 in good health. The chain couples TRBV7-3 to TRBJ2-3; no clear D gene. The sequenced material came from naive CD8+ T cells sorted from blood. CDR3: CASSQRPFTDTQYF. CDR3 sequence (DNA): TGTGCCAGCAGCCAGAGACCCTTCACAGATACGCAGTATTTT.